The clone carrying this TCR beta chain was picked up one time. The data originate from a study of blood T cell repertoires in COVID-19. At the level of the study: The United States, Italy and Spain were the sources of the acute and convalescent COVID-19 samples. Sample material is recorded as cDNA or gDNA derived from T cells, B-cell-depleted T cells, or PBMCs.

Source study methods: For nucleated cells, counts were estimated from reference gene primer amplification. This table comes from immunoSEQ multiplex PCR, and its TCRdb copy is limited to in-frame clones, with some not included. The DNA gave D and trimming, while V, J and clone size come from that table. The profile covers 400,000 to 450,000 clones, with roughly 90% appearing a single time and around 0.92% taken by the ten largest. The CDR3 sequence is 13 residues long. The V and J ends lost 1 base and 5 bases respectively, with 8 bases between them. Germline CDR1 and CDR2: SEHNR and FQNEAQ (reference sequence).

The sequenced sample was peripheral blood. This TCR derives from a man aged 18 to 30 with COVID-19, enrolled during active disease. The chain couples TRBV7-9 to TRBJ2-5; D uncertain. The CDR3 spells CASSLGSEETQYF. In nucleotides, the CDR3 is TGTGCCAGCAGCTTAGGTAGTGAGGAGACCCAGTACTTC.